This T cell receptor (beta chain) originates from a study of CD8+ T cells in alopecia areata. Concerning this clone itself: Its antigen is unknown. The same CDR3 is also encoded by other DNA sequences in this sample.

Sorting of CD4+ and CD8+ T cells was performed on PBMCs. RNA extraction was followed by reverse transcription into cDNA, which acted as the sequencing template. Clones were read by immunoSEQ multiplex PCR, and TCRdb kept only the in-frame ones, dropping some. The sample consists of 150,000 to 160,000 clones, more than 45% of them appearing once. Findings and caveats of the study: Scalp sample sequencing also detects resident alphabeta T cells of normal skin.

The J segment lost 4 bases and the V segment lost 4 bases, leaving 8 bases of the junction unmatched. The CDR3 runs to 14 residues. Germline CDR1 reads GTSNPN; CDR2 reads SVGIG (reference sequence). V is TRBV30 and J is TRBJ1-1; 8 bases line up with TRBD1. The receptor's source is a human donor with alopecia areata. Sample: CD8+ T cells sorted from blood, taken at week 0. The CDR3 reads CAWNPGQGATEAFF. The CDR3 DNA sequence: TGTGCCTGGAATCCAGGACAGGGAGCCACTGAAGCTTTCTTT.